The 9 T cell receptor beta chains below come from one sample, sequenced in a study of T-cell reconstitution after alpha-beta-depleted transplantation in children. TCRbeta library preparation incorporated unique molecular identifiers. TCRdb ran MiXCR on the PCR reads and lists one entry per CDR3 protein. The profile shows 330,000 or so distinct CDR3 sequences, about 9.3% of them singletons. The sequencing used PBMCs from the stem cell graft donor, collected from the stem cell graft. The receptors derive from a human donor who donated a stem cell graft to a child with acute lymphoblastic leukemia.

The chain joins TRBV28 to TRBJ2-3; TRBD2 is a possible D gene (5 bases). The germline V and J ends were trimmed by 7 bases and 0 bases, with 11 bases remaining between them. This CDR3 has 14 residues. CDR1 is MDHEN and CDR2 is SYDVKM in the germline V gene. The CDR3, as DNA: TGTGCCAGCACCTCCCGCGGGAGCACAGATACGCAGTATTTT. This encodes CASTSRGSTDTQYF.

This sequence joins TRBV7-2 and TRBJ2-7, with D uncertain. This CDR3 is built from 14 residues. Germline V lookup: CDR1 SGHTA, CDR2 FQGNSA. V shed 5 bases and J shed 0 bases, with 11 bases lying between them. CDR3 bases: TGTGCCAGCAGCCCACTACAGATCTCCTACGAGCAGTACTTC. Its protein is CASSPLQISYEQYF.

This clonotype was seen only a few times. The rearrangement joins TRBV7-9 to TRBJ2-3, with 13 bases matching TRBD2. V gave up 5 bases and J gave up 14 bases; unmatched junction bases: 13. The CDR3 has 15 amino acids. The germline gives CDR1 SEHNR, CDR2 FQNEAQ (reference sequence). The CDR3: CASSAPGTSGTGGYF. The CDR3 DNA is TGTGCCAGCAGCGCCCCTGGGACTAGCGGGACCGGGGGGTATTTT.

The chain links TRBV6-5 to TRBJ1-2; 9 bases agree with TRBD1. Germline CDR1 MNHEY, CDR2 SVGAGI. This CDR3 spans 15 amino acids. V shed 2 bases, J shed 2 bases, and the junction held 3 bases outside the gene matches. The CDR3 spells CASSYAGQGNYGYTF. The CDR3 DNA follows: TGTGCCAGCAGTTACGCGGGACAGGGAAACTATGGCTACACCTTC.

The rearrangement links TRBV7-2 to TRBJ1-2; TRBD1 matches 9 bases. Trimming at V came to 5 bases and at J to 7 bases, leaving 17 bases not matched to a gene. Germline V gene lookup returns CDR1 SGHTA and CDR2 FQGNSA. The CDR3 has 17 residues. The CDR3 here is CASSQWTGAAGDGGYTF. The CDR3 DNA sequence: TGTGCCAGCAGCCAGTGGACAGGGGCGGCCGGTGATGGTGGCTACACCTTC.

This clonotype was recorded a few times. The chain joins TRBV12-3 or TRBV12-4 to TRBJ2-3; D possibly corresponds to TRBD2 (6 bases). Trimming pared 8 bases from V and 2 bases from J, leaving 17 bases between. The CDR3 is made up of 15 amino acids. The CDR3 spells CASASRAGLTDTQYF. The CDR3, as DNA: TGTGCCAGCGCATCCCGGGCGGGGCTCACAGATACGCAGTATTTT.

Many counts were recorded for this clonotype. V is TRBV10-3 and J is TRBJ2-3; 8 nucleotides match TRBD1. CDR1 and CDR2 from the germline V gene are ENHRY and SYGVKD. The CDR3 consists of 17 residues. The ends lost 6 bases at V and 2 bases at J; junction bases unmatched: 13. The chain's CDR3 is CAIRQEDRAGPTDTQYF. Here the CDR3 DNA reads TGTGCCATCAGACAAGAGGACAGGGCCGGCCCCACAGATACGCAGTATTTT.

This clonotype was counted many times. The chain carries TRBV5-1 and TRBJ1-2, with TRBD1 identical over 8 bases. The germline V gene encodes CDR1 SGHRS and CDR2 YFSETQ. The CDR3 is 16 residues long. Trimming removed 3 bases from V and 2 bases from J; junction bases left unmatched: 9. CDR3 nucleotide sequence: TGCGCCAGCAGCTCGGTATTGGGACAGGAGAACTATGGCTACACCTTC. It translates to CASSSVLGQENYGYTF.

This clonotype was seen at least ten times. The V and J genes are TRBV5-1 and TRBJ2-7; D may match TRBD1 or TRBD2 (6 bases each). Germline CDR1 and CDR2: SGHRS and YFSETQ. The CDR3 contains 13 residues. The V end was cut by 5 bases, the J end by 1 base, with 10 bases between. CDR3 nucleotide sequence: TGCGCCAGCAGTGAAGGGGGGTCCTACGAGCAGTACTTC. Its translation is CASSEGGSYEQYF. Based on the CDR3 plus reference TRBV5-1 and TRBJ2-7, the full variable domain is KAGVTQTPRYLIKTRGQQVTLSCSPISGHRSVSWYQQTPGQGLQFLFEYFSETQRNKGNFPGRFSGRQFSNSRSEMNVSTLELGDSALYLCASSEGGSYEQYFGPGTRLTVT.